The TCR beta chain described here comes from a study of blood T cell repertoires in COVID-19. Turning to the study itself: Samples came from the United States, Italy and Spain, spanning acute and convalescent COVID-19.

Germline loops: CDR1 SGHNT, CDR2 YYREEE (reference sequence). CDR3 length equals 15 residues. V dropped 0 bases and J dropped 5 bases, with 13 bases sitting between them. This clone was counted a single time. Study processing details: Nucleated cell counts were estimated from reference gene primer amplification. TCRdb keeps only in-frame clones here, not all; method: immunoSEQ multiplex PCR. Clone size and the V and J calls come from that table; the DNA yielded D and trimming. The profile shows 300,000 to 400,000 clones, roughly nine tenths of them singletons. Grouping used clinical history reported by participants in a survey and questionnaire. Two negative PCRs, clearance, or symptom resolution characterized the recovered Cohort 3 donors.

The genes are TRBV5-4 and TRBJ2-3; maybe TRBD1 (6 bases). Specimen: PBMCs or T cells enriched from blood (not recorded which). The clonotype was recovered from a man in his sixties who had recovered from COVID-19. The CDR3 is CASSLAGHLKDTQYF. The CDR3 bases are TGTGCCAGCAGCTTGGCGGGACATCTTAAAGATACGCAGTATTTT.